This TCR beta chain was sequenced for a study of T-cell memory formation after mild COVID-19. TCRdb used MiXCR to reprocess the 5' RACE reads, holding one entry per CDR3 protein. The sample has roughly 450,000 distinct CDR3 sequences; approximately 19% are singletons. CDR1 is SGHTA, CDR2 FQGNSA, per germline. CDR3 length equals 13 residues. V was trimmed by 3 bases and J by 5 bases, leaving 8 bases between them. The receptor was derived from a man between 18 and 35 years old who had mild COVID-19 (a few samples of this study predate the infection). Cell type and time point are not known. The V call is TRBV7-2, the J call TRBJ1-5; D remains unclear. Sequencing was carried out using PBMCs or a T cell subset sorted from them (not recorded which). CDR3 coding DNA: TGTGCCAGCAGCTTGTGGGGAGATCAGCCCCAGCATTTT. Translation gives CASSLWGDQPQHF.